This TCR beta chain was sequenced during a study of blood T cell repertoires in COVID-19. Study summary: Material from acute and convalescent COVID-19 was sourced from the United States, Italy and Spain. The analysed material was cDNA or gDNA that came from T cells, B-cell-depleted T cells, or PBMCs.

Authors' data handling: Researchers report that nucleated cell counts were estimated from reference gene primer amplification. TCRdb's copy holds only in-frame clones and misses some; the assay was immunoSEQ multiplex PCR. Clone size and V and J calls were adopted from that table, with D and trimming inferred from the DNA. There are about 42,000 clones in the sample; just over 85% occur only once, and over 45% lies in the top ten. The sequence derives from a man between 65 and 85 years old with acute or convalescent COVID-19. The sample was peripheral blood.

The chain's CDR3 is CASSYSRGVEAFF. CDR3 DNA sequence: TGTGCCAGCAGTTACTCGCGGGGGGTTGAAGCTTTCTTT. This chain uses TRBV6-5 with TRBJ1-1; weak D call: TRBD1 (5 bases). Trimming removed 0 bases at V and 7 bases at J, with 9 bases between. From germline, CDR1 is MNHEY and CDR2 SVGAGI. The CDR3 extends over 13 amino acids.